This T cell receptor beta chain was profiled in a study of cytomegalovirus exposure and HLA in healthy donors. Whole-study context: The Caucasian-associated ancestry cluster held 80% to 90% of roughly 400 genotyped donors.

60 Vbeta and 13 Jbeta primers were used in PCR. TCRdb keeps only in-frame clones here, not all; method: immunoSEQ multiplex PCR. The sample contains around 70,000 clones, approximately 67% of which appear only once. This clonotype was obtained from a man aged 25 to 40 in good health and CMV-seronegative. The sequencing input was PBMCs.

The CDR3 sequence is CASSRGRGADQPQHF. The CDR3 coding sequence is TGTGCCAGCAGCCGGGGGAGGGGGGCGGATCAGCCCCAGCATTTT. The gene calls are TRBV7-2 and TRBJ1-5; tentatively, D is TRBD1 (6 bases). The V end was cut by 5 bases, the J end by 5 bases, with 16 bases between. This CDR3 spans 15 amino acids. Germline CDR1 SGHTA, CDR2 FQGNSA.